This T cell receptor beta chain was retrieved from a study of Tregs in tolerant kidney transplant recipients. Related graft donors supplied nonmyeloablative bone marrow transplants, and mixed chimerism was transient. CD4+CD25+CD127- Tregs, CD4+CD25- non-Tregs, CD4 and CD8 cells were sorted. The CDR3 covers 16 residues. Trimming took 2 bases from V and 0 from J; bases not matched to a gene: 4. Germline-derived CDR1 and CDR2 are MNHEY and SVGEGT. A word on this clone: The CDR3 end lies 3 residues beyond the end of the read and is filled in from the germline J gene.

Repertoires were generated with immunoSEQ multiplex PCR, while TCRdb's copy carries only in-frame clones and drops some. This listing includes around 32,000 clones. This sample comprised CD4+ T cells from blood (PBMCs), obtained 24 months after the transplant. The J gene is TRBJ2-3, the V gene TRBV6-2 or TRBV6-3; 8 bases are shared with TRBD2. This TCR was recovered from a human patient who received a combined kidney and bone marrow transplant. Some T cells may be graft donor cells. CDR3 bases read: TGTGCCAGCAGTTACGATCCTAGCGGGAGCACAGATACG. It yields the protein CASSYDPSGSTDT. The CDR3 in its entirety is CASSYDPSGSTDTQYF.